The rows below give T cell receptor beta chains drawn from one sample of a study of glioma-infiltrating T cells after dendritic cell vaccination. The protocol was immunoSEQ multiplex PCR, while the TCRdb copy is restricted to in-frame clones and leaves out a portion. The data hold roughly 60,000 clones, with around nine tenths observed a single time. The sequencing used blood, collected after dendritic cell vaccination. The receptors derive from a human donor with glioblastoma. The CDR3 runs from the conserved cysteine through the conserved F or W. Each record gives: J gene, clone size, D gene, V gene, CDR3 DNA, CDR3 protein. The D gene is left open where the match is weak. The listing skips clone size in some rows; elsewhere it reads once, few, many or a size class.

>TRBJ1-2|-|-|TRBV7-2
TGTGCCAGCAGCTCGACTTGGACAGCGAGCTATGGCTACACCTTC
CASSSTWTASYGYTF
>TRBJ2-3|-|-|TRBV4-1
TGCGCCAGCAGCCAAGATTGGGCTAGCAGGTTGGATACGCAGTATTTT
CASSQDWASRLDTQYF
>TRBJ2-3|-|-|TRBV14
TGTGCCAGCAGCCAAGAAAGCTACCTCACAGATACGCAGTATTTT
CASSQESYLTDTQYF
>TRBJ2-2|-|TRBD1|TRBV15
TGTGCCACCAGCAGAGATGGATTCAACAGGGGGACCGGGGAGCTGTTTTTT
CATSRDGFNRGTGELFF
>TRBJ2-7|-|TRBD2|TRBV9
TGTGCCAGCAGCCCACTCTTCGGGACTAGCGGTCCCGACGAGCAGTACTTC
CASSPLFGTSGPDEQYF
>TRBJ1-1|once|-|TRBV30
TGTGCCTGGAGTCCCGGCCCCCGAGGAGCTTTCTTT
CAWSPGPRGAFF
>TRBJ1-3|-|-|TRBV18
TGTGCCAGCTCACCACCATCAACTCGCTCTGGAAACACCATATATTTT
CASSPPSTRSGNTIYF
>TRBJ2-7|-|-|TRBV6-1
TGTGTCAGCAGTGAGACACAGTCCTACGAGCAGTACTTC
CVSSETQSYEQYF
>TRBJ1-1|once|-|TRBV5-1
TGCGCCAGCAGCTACCCCTCCACGGCTGAAGCTTTCTTT
CASSYPSTAEAFF
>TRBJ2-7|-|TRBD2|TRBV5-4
TGTGCCAGCAGCCTGACTAGCGGGTCCTACGAGCAGTACTTC
CASSLTSGSYEQYF
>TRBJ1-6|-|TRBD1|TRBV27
TGTGCCAGCAGTCCCCGGACAGGGATGGGTTCACCCCTCCACTTT
CASSPRTGMGSPLHF
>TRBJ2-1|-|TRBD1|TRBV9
TGTGCCAGCAGCGTAGGTAACAGGGGGCCCTACAATGAGCAGTTCTTC
CASSVGNRGPYNEQFF
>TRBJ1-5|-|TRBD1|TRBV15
TGTGCCACCAGCGGTGGGACAGGGGGATATCAGCCCCAGCATTTT
CATSGGTGGYQPQHF
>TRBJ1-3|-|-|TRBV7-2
TGTGCCAGCAGCTTGAGGCAGCCCTCTGGAAACACCATATATTTT
CASSLRQPSGNTIYF
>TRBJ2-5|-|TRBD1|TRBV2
TGTGCCAGCACCGGGACAGGGAGCGAGACCCAGTACTTC
CASTGTGSETQYF
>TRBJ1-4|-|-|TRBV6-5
TGTGCCAGCAGTTACTTGGGCGGGGAAAAACTGTTTTTT
CASSYLGGEKLFF
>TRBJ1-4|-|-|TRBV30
TGTGCCTGGAGTGACAGGATCCGTGAAAAACTGTTTTTT
CAWSDRIREKLFF
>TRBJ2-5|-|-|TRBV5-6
TGTGCCAGCAGCTTGGTTGCAGGGAACCAAGAGACCCAGTACTTC
CASSLVAGNQETQYF
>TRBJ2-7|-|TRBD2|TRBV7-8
TGTGCCAGCAGCCGCGCCGGGACTAGCGGGACTCGGGAGCAGTACTTC
CASSRAGTSGTREQYF
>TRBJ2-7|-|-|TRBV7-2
TGTGCCAGCAGCTTAGCTCTGGGGCCAGGAGCCTACGAGCAGTACTTC
CASSLALGPGAYEQYF
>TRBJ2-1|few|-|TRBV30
TGTGCCTGGGCAGCCCAGGGATATGAGCAGTTCTTC
CAWAAQGYEQFF
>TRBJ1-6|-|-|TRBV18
TGTGCCAGCTCACCACAACAGGGATTCGGTAATTCACCCCTCCACTTT
CASSPQQGFGNSPLHF
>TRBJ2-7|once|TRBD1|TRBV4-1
TGCGCCAGCAGCGCACCGGGACAGGTCTACGAGCAGTACTTC
CASSAPGQVYEQYF
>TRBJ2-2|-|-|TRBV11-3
TGTGCCAGCAGCTTACCCGGGAGCGACACCGGGGAGCTGTTTTTT
CASSLPGSDTGELFF
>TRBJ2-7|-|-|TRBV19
TGTGCCAGTAGTAACGGACTGAGCTACGAGCAGTACTTC
CASSNGLSYEQYF
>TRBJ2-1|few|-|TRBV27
TGTGCCAGCAGTTTAAGTGGTACAGGGCGGACTGAGCAGTTCTTC
CASSLSGTGRTEQFF
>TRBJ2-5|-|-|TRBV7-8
TGTGCCAGCAGCCCCGGCGGGTCCGCGGATGGGACCCAGTACTTC
CASSPGGSADGTQYF
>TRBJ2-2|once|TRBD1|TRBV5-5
TGTGCCAGCAGCCCGGGACAGGGGGCGTTTACCGGGGAGCTGTTTTTT
CASSPGQGAFTGELFF
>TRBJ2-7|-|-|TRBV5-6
TGTGCCAGCTGTCAGGGATATGACGACTACGAGCAGTACTTC
CASCQGYDDYEQYF
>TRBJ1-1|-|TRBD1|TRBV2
TGTGCCAGCAGTGTCAGGGGGACGGACACTGAAGCTTTCTTT
CASSVRGTDTEAFF
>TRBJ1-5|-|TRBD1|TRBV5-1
TGCGCCAGCAGTATGACAGGGCAGAGCAATCAGCCCCAGCATTTT
CASSMTGQSNQPQHF
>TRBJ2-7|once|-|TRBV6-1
TGTGCCAGCAGTCTAGACTACTACGAGCAGTACTTC
CASSLDYYEQYF
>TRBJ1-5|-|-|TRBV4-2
TGTGCCAGCAGCCAAGATCATGACTTGTATCAGCCCCAGCATTTT
CASSQDHDLYQPQHF
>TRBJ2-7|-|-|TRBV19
TGTGCCAGTAGTATACAGGGGCGCTCGTCCTACGAGCAGTACTTC
CASSIQGRSSYEQYF
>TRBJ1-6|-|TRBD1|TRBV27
TGTGCCAGCAGTTTAGCAGGGACAGGAGAGGGTTCACCCCTCCACTTT
CASSLAGTGEGSPLHF
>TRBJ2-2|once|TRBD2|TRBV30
TGTGCCTGGAAGGCGGTCGGGGGGGCTATCGGGGAGCTGTTTTTT
CAWKAVGGAIGELFF
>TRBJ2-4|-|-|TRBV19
TGTGCCAGTAGTATTGGGACTTCTCTAGCCAAAAACATTCAGTACTTC
CASSIGTSLAKNIQYF
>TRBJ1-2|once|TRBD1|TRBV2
TGTGCCAGCAGTGGGGACAGGCCCCGATCGGGCGGGTCCTATGGCTACACCTTC
CASSGDRPRSGGSYGYTF
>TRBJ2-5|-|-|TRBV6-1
TGTGCCAGCAGTCCTGGACAGTTGGAGACCCAGTACTTC
CASSPGQLETQYF
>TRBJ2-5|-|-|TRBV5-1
TGCGCCAGCAGCGCCGGGAATTTCCATACTCCCGAGACCCAGTACTTC
CASSAGNFHTPETQYF
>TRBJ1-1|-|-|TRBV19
TGTGCCAGTAGTATAGATAGGGGCAGACCGAACACTGAAGCTTTCTTT
CASSIDRGRPNTEAFF